The 3 T cell receptor beta chains given below trace back to one sample, sequenced in a study of post-analysis software for immune sequencing data. Whole-study findings and limits: Five or six TRBV segments, TRBV5-6, TRBV5-1 and TRBV20-1 among them, were found more frequent in patients than controls.

Presence of unique molecular identifiers characterized the TCR beta cDNA libraries. TCRdb recomputed calls from the PCR reads with MiXCR, one row per CDR3 protein. The table has about 770,000 distinct CDR3 sequences, just over 45% seen once. Antigens for these TCRs are unknown. Sample: blood. These receptors were obtained from a girl aged 10-17 years with multiple sclerosis.

This chain connects TRBV29-1 to TRBJ2-7; D is possibly TRBD1 or TRBD2 (5 bases each). This CDR3 comprises 13 residues. Germline V gene lookup returns CDR1 SQVTM and CDR2 ANQGSEA. V was trimmed by 7 bases and J by 7 bases, leaving 20 bases between them. The CDR3 region is CSARAEGYNEQYF. The CDR3 coding sequence is TGCAGCGCAAGGGCAGAGGGGTACAATGAGCAGTACTTC.

J is TRBJ2-3 and V is TRBV12-3 or TRBV12-4; D gene uncertain. CDR3 size: 14 residues. With 4 bases removed from V and 0 bases from J, the gap between germline ends came to 8 bases. The CDR3: CASSYLVSTDTQYF. The CDR3 bases are TGTGCCAGCAGTTACCTAGTCAGCACAGATACGCAGTATTTT.

The V gene is TRBV7-2, the J gene TRBJ1-2; 8 nucleotides align to TRBD1. The CDR3 has 14 amino acids. The ends lost 6 bases at V and 6 bases at J; junction bases unmatched: 9. Germline CDR1 is SGHTA and CDR2 is FQGNSA. In DNA form, the CDR3 reads TGTGCCAGCAGTCCATCCAGGGGGCAAGATGGCTACACCTTC. Translating it yields CASSPSRGQDGYTF.